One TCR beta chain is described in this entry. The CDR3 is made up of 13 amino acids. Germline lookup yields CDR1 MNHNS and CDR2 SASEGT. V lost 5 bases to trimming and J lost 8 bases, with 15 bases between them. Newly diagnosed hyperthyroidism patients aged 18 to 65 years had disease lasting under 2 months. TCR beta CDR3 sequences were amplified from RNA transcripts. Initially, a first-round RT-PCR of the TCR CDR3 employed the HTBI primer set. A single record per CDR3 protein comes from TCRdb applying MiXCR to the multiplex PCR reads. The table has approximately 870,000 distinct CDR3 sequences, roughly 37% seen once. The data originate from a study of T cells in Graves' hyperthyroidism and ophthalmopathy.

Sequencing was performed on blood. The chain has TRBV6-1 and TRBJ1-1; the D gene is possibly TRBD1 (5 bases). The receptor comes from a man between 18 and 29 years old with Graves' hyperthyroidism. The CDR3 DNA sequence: TGTGCCAGCAGTAAGGGCCGAGGGGACGAAGCTTTCTTT. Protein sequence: CASSKGRGDEAFF.